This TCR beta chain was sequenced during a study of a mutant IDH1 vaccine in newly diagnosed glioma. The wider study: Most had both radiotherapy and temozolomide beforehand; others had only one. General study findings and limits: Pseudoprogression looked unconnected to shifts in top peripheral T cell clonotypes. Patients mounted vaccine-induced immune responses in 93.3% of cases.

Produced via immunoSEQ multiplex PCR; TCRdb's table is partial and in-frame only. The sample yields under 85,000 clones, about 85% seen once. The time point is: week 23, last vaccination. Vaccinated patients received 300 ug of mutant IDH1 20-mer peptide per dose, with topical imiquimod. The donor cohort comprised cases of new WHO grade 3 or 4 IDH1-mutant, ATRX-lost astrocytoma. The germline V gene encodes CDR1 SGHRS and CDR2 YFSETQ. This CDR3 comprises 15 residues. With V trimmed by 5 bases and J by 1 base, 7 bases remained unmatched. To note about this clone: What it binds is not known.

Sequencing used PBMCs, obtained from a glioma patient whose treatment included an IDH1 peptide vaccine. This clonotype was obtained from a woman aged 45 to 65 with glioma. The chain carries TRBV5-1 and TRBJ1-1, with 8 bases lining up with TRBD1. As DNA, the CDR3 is TGCGCCAGCAGTTTCCGACAGGGGAGGAACACTGAAGCTTTCTTT. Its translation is CASSFRQGRNTEAFF.